These T cell receptor beta chains were read from a single sample in a study of blood T cells in healthy people across ages. From the 5' RACE reads, TCRdb called clonotypes with MiXCR, one entry per CDR3 protein. The sample contains nearly 800,000 distinct CDR3 sequences, around 25% of which appear only once. These same data were also listed under a study on T cells of mothers and their children.

Sequencing input: blood. The source of these receptors is a boy between 5 and 17 years old in good health. The CDR3 runs from the conserved cysteine through the conserved F or W. D genes are given only for firm matches. Rows may omit the clone size; those that give it use once, few, many or a size class.

-,-,TRBJ2-1,TRBV7-7,TGTGCTAGCAGCTTATTGGGTAGCGAGAAGCAGTTCTTC,CASSLLGSEKQFF
-,-,TRBJ2-1,TRBV14,TGTGCCAGCAGCCAACTTCAGGGATCCATATACAATGAGCAGTTCTTC,CASSQLQGSIYNEQFF
-,-,TRBJ1-1,TRBV24-1,TGTGCCACCAGGGACGGATTGAACGCTGAAGCTTTCTTT,CATRDGLNAEAFF
-,-,TRBJ2-5,TRBV7-9,TGTGCCAGCGGGCCAGTGGCAGGGGAGACCCAGTACTTC,CASGPVAGETQYF
many,-,TRBJ2-5,TRBV6-5,TGCGCCAGCAGCTTGGACCGGGTGACCCAGTACTTC,CASSLDRVTQYF
-,-,TRBJ2-1,TRBV4-1,TGCGCCAGCAGCCAGCCAGGAGCCTACAATGAGCAGTTCTTC,CASSQPGAYNEQFF
-,-,TRBJ1-6,TRBV9,TGTGCCAGCAGCGTAGGGGATACACCCCTCCACTTT,CASSVGDTPLHF
-,-,TRBJ2-5,TRBV5-5,TGTGCCAGCAGCTTGGCTGGTGGACACCCGTACCAAGAGACCCAGTACTTC,CASSLAGGHPYQETQYF
-,-,TRBJ1-1,TRBV4-1,TGCGCCAGCAGCCAGACGACAGCGAACACTGAAGCTTTCTTT,CASSQTTANTEAFF
-,-,TRBJ2-2,TRBV24-1,TGTGCCACCAGTGACCCTACGACAGGGAACACCGGGGAGCTGTTTTTT,CATSDPTTGNTGELFF
few,-,TRBJ1-1,TRBV4-3,TGCGCCAGCAGCCACCAACAGACAATGAACACTGAAGCTTTCTTT,CASSHQQTMNTEAFF
-,-,TRBJ2-7,TRBV6-6,TGTGCCAGCAGTCATCGACAGACCTACGAGCAGTACTTC,CASSHRQTYEQYF
many,-,TRBJ2-7,TRBV29-1,TGCAGCGTTGAAGACCCTTTTGAGGGCTACGAGCAGTACTTC,CSVEDPFEGYEQYF
-,-,TRBJ2-7,TRBV27,TGTGCCAGCAAGGAGGGCTCAAGGTACGAGCAGTACTTC,CASKEGSRYEQYF
-,-,TRBJ1-1,TRBV6-1,TGTGCCAGCAGTGAAAGTGGCGGCCTTGAAGCTTTCTTT,CASSESGGLEAFF
-,-,TRBJ1-1,TRBV5-4,TGTGCCAGCAGCTTCGGAGGGTTTGACACTGAAGCTTTCTTT,CASSFGGFDTEAFF
-,TRBD1,TRBJ2-5,TRBV14,TGTGCCAGCAGCCAAGAACATCCGGGACAGGGAGAGACCCAGTACTTC,CASSQEHPGQGETQYF
-,-,TRBJ1-4,TRBV29-1,TGCAGCGTTGATTCGGAGGGTCTCGGACAGCTGTTTTTT,CSVDSEGLGQLFF
-,-,TRBJ1-5,TRBV3-1,TGTGCCAGCAGCCAAGCCGTCAGCGGGCAGCCCCAGCATTTT,CASSQAVSGQPQHF
few,-,TRBJ2-7,TRBV4-3,TGCGCCAGCAGCCAAGATCAAGCCGGATCCTACGAGCAGTACTTC,CASSQDQAGSYEQYF
-,TRBD1,TRBJ1-2,TRBV18,TGTGCCAGCTCACCATCGACGGACAGGGTGGTGGATGGCTACACCTTC,CASSPSTDRVVDGYTF
many,TRBD1,TRBJ2-5,TRBV9,TGTGCCAGCAGCGCAGGGACAGGGGGGGAGACCCAGTACTTC,CASSAGTGGETQYF
few,TRBD2,TRBJ2-7,TRBV3-1,TGTGCCAGCAGCCATAATACGGCTAGCGGCTCCTACGAGCAGTACTTC,CASSHNTASGSYEQYF
few,-,TRBJ2-3,TRBV20-1,TGCAGTGCTAGAGATCCCCCGAGCGCCCCCACAGATACGCAGTATTTT,CSARDPPSAPTDTQYF
few,-,TRBJ2-7,TRBV18,TGTGCCAGCTCACCCGCGGCCGGGTACGAGCAGTACTTC,CASSPAAGYEQYF
few,-,TRBJ1-2,TRBV29-1,TGCAGCGTTCGCAGGGGATCCAACTATGGCTACACCTTC,CSVRRGSNYGYTF
few,-,TRBJ2-1,TRBV28,TGTGCCAGCAGCCCCCTGGTTGGAGCGGAGATCTCCTACAATGAGCAGTTCTTC,CASSPLVGAEISYNEQFF
few,-,TRBJ2-1,TRBV11-2,TGTGCCAGCAGCTTAGGGGGCTTGGGCGAGCAGTTCTTC,CASSLGGLGEQFF
-,-,TRBJ1-4,TRBV6-2/TRBV6-3,TGTGCCAGCAGTCTACTACTGGACGAGGCCCTTAATGAAAAACTGTTTTTT,CASSLLLDEALNEKLFF
many,-,TRBJ2-5,TRBV7-9,TGTGCCAGCAGGTCCGCAAACGAAGAGACCCAGTACTTC,CASRSANEETQYF
many,TRBD1,TRBJ1-1,TRBV25-1,TGTGCCAGCGAAGGACAGGACACTGAAGCTTTCTTT,CASEGQDTEAFF
-,TRBD1,TRBJ1-2,TRBV7-8,TGTGCCAGCAGCTTTCGACAGGGCTCCTTCTATGGCTACACCTTC,CASSFRQGSFYGYTF
-,-,TRBJ1-1,TRBV29-1,TGCAGCGTTGATACGAAGGGCGTAGGGACTGAAGCTTTCTTT,CSVDTKGVGTEAFF
many,TRBD2,TRBJ2-3,TRBV4-3,TGCGCCAGCAGCCAAGAAGGCGGGGGGCTCACAGATACGCAGTATTTT,CASSQEGGGLTDTQYF
-,TRBD1,TRBJ2-7,TRBV13,TGTGCCAGCACCTTGGGACAGGGTGCCTACGAGCAGTACTTC,CASTLGQGAYEQYF
-,-,TRBJ2-7,TRBV14,TGTGCCAGCAGCCAAGATAAGGGGATACACTACGAGCAGTACTTC,CASSQDKGIHYEQYF
few,TRBD1,TRBJ1-1,TRBV6-5,TGTGCCAGCAGTTACGCCGACAGGGTTTTGAACACTGAAGCTTTCTTT,CASSYADRVLNTEAFF
-,-,TRBJ2-7,TRBV3-1,TGTGCCAGCAGCCAAGAGGTCATAGAGCGGCACGAGCAGTACTTC,CASSQEVIERHEQYF
few,-,TRBJ2-6,TRBV6-5,TGTGCCAGCAGTTACTCGCCTGGCAGCTCTGGGGCCAACGTCCTGACTTTC,CASSYSPGSSGANVLTF
-,-,TRBJ1-5,TRBV5-1,TGCGCCAGCAGCTTGGAAGGCAGCCAGCCCCAGCATTTT,CASSLEGSQPQHF
-,-,TRBJ1-2,TRBV19,TGTGCCAGGGGAGACGCAGGGAAACCTAACTATGGCTACACCTTC,CARGDAGKPNYGYTF
-,TRBD2,TRBJ2-1,TRBV9,TGTGCCAGCAGCGTAGTGGAGGGACTAGCGGGGGCTGAGCAGTTCTTC,CASSVVEGLAGAEQFF
-,TRBD1,TRBJ2-5,TRBV7-2,TGTGCCAGCAGCTTCGGGACAGCGATACAAGAGACCCAGTACTTC,CASSFGTAIQETQYF
few,TRBD2,TRBJ2-5,TRBV5-1,TGCGCCAGCAGCTTGGTAGCCCGGCCTAGCGGAACCCAAGAGACCCAGTACTTC,CASSLVARPSGTQETQYF
-,-,TRBJ2-5,TRBV10-3,TGTGCCATAGCCGGGACCGGGGCCCGAGAGACCCAGTACTTC,CAIAGTGARETQYF
few,-,TRBJ1-5,TRBV5-6,TGTGCCAGCAGTCCAAGGTTCGGGCAGCCCCAGCATTTT,CASSPRFGQPQHF
-,-,TRBJ1-1,TRBV9,TGTGCCAGCAGAGTAGACACAGAGGGTTCCCGAGAAGCTTTCTTT,CASRVDTEGSREAFF
once,-,TRBJ2-7,TRBV7-2,TGTGCCAGCAGGGGGACACTCAGCGAGGAGTACGAGCAGTACTTC,CASRGTLSEEYEQYF
-,TRBD1,TRBJ2-5,TRBV19,TGTGCCAGTAGTATGCGGGGGACAGGGGAGACCCAGTACTTC,CASSMRGTGETQYF
-,-,TRBJ2-2,TRBV6-2/TRBV6-3,TGTGCCAGCAGTTACTCGAGTCAGGACAACACCGGGGAGCTGTTTTTT,CASSYSSQDNTGELFF
-,-,TRBJ2-7,TRBV3-1,TGTGCCAGCAGCCTCACTGGGACTCGCAACGAGCAGTACTTC,CASSLTGTRNEQYF
few,-,TRBJ2-7,TRBV6-2/TRBV6-3,TGTGCCAGCAGTTACTCGATGGGCAGGGAGTCCTACGAGCAGTACTTC,CASSYSMGRESYEQYF
-,TRBD1,TRBJ1-5,TRBV6-2/TRBV6-3,TGTGCCAGCAGTTACGGGACAGGGGGAAGTCAGCCCCAGCATTTT,CASSYGTGGSQPQHF
-,-,TRBJ2-7,TRBV4-3,TGCGCCAGCAGCCAAGAGAACGTCGCAGGGGAGAACGAGCAGTACTTC,CASSQENVAGENEQYF
-,TRBD1,TRBJ2-7,TRBV29-1,TGCAGCGTTGGGGGACAGGGGATCTACGGGCAGTACTTC,CSVGGQGIYGQYF